These 26 T cell receptor beta chains came from one sample sequenced in a study of shared clonotypes between healthy human individuals. Here immunoSEQ multiplex PCR was the method, and the copy in TCRdb shows in-frame clones only, minus some. The data contain about 480,000 clones, about 75% of them singletons. The sequencing input was PBMCs. These receptors were collected from a woman in her 40s in good health. Some clones in this sample may be carry-over from other donors' samples.

The rearrangement uses TRBV30 and TRBJ1-3, with 7 bases that match TRBD1. The length of the CDR3 is 11 residues. Germline lookup yields CDR1 GTSNPN and CDR2 SVGIG (reference sequence). V lost 7 bases and J lost 9; bases outside the gene matches: 6. This CDR3 reads CASRQGLTIYF. Here the CDR3 DNA reads TGTGCCTCCCGACAGGGCCTCACCATATATTTT.

The chain uses TRBV10-3 and TRBJ2-1; 11 positions agree with TRBD2. CDR1 and CDR2 (germline): ENHRY, SYGVKD. J was trimmed by 4 bases and V by 6 bases; bases with no gene match: 5. CDR3 length: 15 residues. The CDR3 spells CAISSTSGSYNEQFF. The CDR3 DNA sequence: TGTGCCATCAGCTCCACTAGCGGGAGTTACAATGAGCAGTTCTTC.

This chain links TRBV5-1 with TRBJ2-1; D gene uncertain. Trimming removed 2 bases at V and 5 bases at J, with 5 bases between. CDR1 is SGHRS, CDR2 YFSETQ, per germline. The CDR3 contains 12 residues. CDR3 coding DNA: TGCGCCAGCAGCTTTGGAAACAATGAGCAGTTCTTC. As protein: CASSFGNNEQFF.

The chain joins TRBV15 to TRBJ2-7; D is ambiguous. V gave up 0 bases and J gave up 7 bases, with 16 bases separating them. The length of the CDR3 is 15 residues. Looked up from germline, CDR1 is LNHNV and CDR2 is YYDKDF (reference sequence). The CDR3 DNA reads TGTGCCACCAGCAGAGATCCTAGGGCAGTAGGAGAGCAGTACTTC. As protein: CATSRDPRAVGEQYF. The entire variable domain, with the rest obtained from reference TRBV15 and TRBJ2-7, is as follows: DAMVIQNPRYQVTQFGKPVTLSCSQTLNHNVMYWYQQKSSQAPKLLFHYYDKDFNNEADTPDNFQSRRPNTSFCFLDIRSPGLGDTAMYLCATSRDPRAVGEQYFGPGTRLTVT.

This chain connects TRBV7-2 to TRBJ2-5, with D unclear. The CDR3 covers 15 residues. The germline CDR1 and CDR2 sequences are SGHTA and FQGNSA. Deletions cut 5 bases from V and 2 bases from J, with 15 bases between. The CDR3 spells CASSLQMVPQETQYF. In DNA form, the CDR3 reads TGTGCCAGCAGCCTCCAAATGGTCCCGCAAGAGACCCAGTACTTC.

This chain links TRBV15 with TRBJ1-1, with TRBD1 matching over 10 bases. In germline, CDR1 is LNHNV, CDR2 YYDKDF (reference sequence). The ends lost 2 bases at V and 1 base at J; junction bases unmatched: 10. This CDR3 region has 18 residues. DNA of the CDR3: TGTGCCACCAGCAGAAGCTTGCGGACAGGGGGAAAGAACACTGAAGCTTTCTTT. This codes for CATSRSLRTGGKNTEAFF.

The gene calls are TRBV28 and TRBJ2-2; D remains unclear. Trimming stripped 3 bases from V and 4 bases from J, with 6 bases between. The CDR3 is 13 residues long. Per germline, CDR1 MDHEN and CDR2 SYDVKM. The DNA for the CDR3 is TGTGCCAGCAGTTTTTCGGCCACCGGGGAGCTGTTTTTT. Protein product: CASSFSATGELFF.

The V and J genes are TRBV5-1 and TRBJ2-7; D is uncertain. V dropped 3 bases and J dropped 2 bases, with 12 bases sitting between them. The length of the CDR3 is 14 residues. CDR1 SGHRS and CDR2 YFSETQ come from the germline V gene. CDR3 coding DNA: TGCGCCAGCAGCTGGATCGACGGAGCCTACGAGCAGTACTTC. It encodes CASSWIDGAYEQYF.

This chain joins TRBV4-2 and TRBJ2-1; 13 bases are shared with TRBD2. The CDR3 is made up of 18 amino acids. The V gene end was trimmed by 0 bases and the J gene end by 6 bases; junction bases not matched to a gene: 8. The germline CDR1 and CDR2 sequences are LGHNA and YNFKEQ. DNA of the CDR3: TGTGCCAGCAGCCAAGATAGGAGGACTAGCGGGAGACTCAATGAGCAGTTCTTC. It translates to CASSQDRRTSGRLNEQFF.

The V gene is TRBV28, the J gene TRBJ2-7; D is possibly TRBD1 (7 bases). The CDR3 sequence is 14 residues long. Germline CDR1 reads MDHEN; CDR2 reads SYDVKM. V shed 5 bases and J shed 2 bases, with 13 bases lying between them. In DNA, the CDR3 is TGTGCCAGCAGTAGACAGGGAGGTACCTACGAGCAGTACTTC. Protein sequence: CASSRQGGTYEQYF.

V and J are TRBV27 and TRBJ2-1; D is perhaps TRBD2 (5 bases). Trimming shortened V by 5 bases and J by 10 bases, and 24 bases separated the two germline ends. This CDR3 has 16 residues. Germline V gene data show CDR1 as MNHEY and CDR2 as SMNVEV (reference sequence). The CDR3 is CASSGPDWRPVTEQFF. The CDR3 DNA follows: TGTGCCAGCAGTGGGCCCGACTGGAGGCCCGTCACGGAGCAGTTCTTC.

The chain recombines TRBV28 with TRBJ1-1; 7 nucleotides align to TRBD1. CDR3 length: 14 amino acids. CDR1 and CDR2 from the germline V gene are MDHEN and SYDVKM. J was trimmed by 1 base and V by 5 bases; bases with no gene match: 4. CDR3 nucleotides: TGTGCCAGCAGTAGCTCAGGGGGGAACACTGAAGCTTTCTTT. Its protein product is CASSSSGGNTEAFF. Full variable domain (rest looked up from reference TRBV28 and TRBJ1-1): DVKVTQSSRYLVKRTGEKVFLECVQDMDHENMFWYRQDPGLGLRLIYFSYDVKMKEKGDIPEGYSVSREKKERFSLILESASTNQTSMYLCASSSSGGNTEAFFGQGTRLTVV.

This clone was picked up a small number of times. The chain joins TRBV11-2 to TRBJ1-2; D is unclear. Trimming took off 5 bases at V and 3 bases at J, with 10 bases between the two ends. The germline CDR1 and CDR2 sequences are SGHAT and FQNNGV. The CDR3 is 13 amino acids. CDR3: CASSPTRDYGYTF. The DNA of the CDR3 is TGTGCCAGCAGCCCAACGCGGGACTATGGCTACACCTTC.

The chain has TRBV5-1 and TRBJ2-3, with D unclear. V shed 0 bases and J shed 0 bases, with 11 bases lying between them. CDR3 length: 16 amino acids. Per germline, CDR1 SGHRS and CDR2 YFSETQ. DNA for the CDR3: TGCGCCAGCAGCTTGGCGGCAGCTACTAGCACAGATACGCAGTATTTT. This gives the protein CASSLAAATSTDTQYF.

This clone was recorded only once. V and J are TRBV10-3 and TRBJ2-1, with 8 bases lining up with TRBD2. Germline V gives CDR1 ENHRY, CDR2 SYGVKD. V lost 8 bases and J lost 0; bases outside the gene matches: 3. The CDR3 loop spans 14 amino acids. The DNA for the CDR3 is TGTGCCATCGGCGGGAGGAGCTCCTACAATGAGCAGTTCTTC. Protein sequence: CAIGGRSSYNEQFF.

The chain combines TRBV4-2 with TRBJ2-1, with 8 bases identical to TRBD2. Germline CDR1 is LGHNA and CDR2 is YNFKEQ. The CDR3 has 16 residues. Unmatched junction bases numbered 9, after V lost 1 base and J lost 7 bases. CDR3 DNA sequence: TGTGCCAGCAGCCAAGTGGAAGCGGGAGAGGGTAATGAGCAGTTCTTC. It codes for CASSQVEAGEGNEQFF.

The DNA of the CDR3 is TGTGCCAGCAGTGACACTGGCCAGGGGCTAAAGTACTTC. Its translation: CASSDTGQGLKYF. The chain links TRBV2 to TRBJ2-7; D might be TRBD1 (6 bases). The CDR3 consists of 13 residues. Germline V gene lookup returns CDR1 SNHLY and CDR2 FYNNEI. Trimming pared 3 bases from V and 11 bases from J, leaving 17 bases between. Looking up the rest from reference TRBV2 and TRBJ2-7 gives the full variable domain: EPEVTQTPSHQVTQMGQEVILRCVPISNHLYFYWYRQILGQKVEFLVSFYNNEISEKSEIFDDQFSVERPDGSNFTLKIRSTKLEDSAMYFCASSDTGQGLKYFGPGTRLTVT.

V and J are TRBV7-8 and TRBJ2-1, with D perhaps given as TRBD1 or TRBD2 (6 bases each). Trimming shortened V by 5 bases and J by 3 bases, and 14 bases separated the two germline ends. The germline CDR1 and CDR2 sequences are SGHVS and FQNEAQ. The CDR3 covers 15 residues. In DNA form, the CDR3 reads TGTGCCAGCAGCCCAGGGGCGGGATTCTACAATGAGCAGTTCTTC. Translation gives CASSPGAGFYNEQFF.

This clone was detected once. V gene TRBV19 combines with J gene TRBJ1-5; D is undetermined. Between the trimmed V and J ends, which lost 3 bases and 3 bases, there was a span of 12 bases. The CDR3 length is 15 residues. Looked up from germline, CDR1 is LNHDA and CDR2 is SQIVND (reference sequence). The CDR3 loop is CASSIVRVINQPQHF. In nucleotides, the CDR3 is TGTGCCAGTAGTATTGTCCGGGTTATCAATCAGCCCCAGCATTTT.

CDR3 sequence: CASSRQGLTSRTDTQYF. The CDR3 region has the DNA TGTGCCAGCAGTCGACAGGGCTTAACAAGTCGCACAGATACGCAGTATTTT. This chain joins TRBV13 and TRBJ2-3; 7 nucleotides line up with TRBD1. The CDR3 covers 17 residues. V shed 6 bases and J 1 base; nucleotides not matched to a gene: 13. CDR1 PRHDT and CDR2 FYEKMQ come from the germline V gene (reference sequence).

The chain combines TRBV20-1 with TRBJ1-4; D ambiguous. With 6 bases removed from V and 10 bases from J, the gap between germline ends came to 12 bases. The CDR3 covers 11 residues. Germline V CDR1 and CDR2: DFQATT, SNEGSKA (reference sequence). The CDR3 protein is CSAPSQGKLFF. CDR3 sequence (DNA): TGCAGTGCCCCTAGCCAAGGAAAACTGTTTTTT.

J is TRBJ2-2 and V is TRBV27; the D gene is possibly TRBD2 (6 bases). The CDR3 is 14 residues long. V lost 5 bases to trimming and J lost 6 bases, with 13 bases between them. Germline loops: CDR1 MNHEY, CDR2 SMNVEV (reference sequence). The chain's CDR3 is CASSHGLLSGELFF. CDR3 DNA: TGTGCCAGCAGTCATGGACTACTATCCGGGGAGCTGTTTTTT.

This chain links TRBV19 with TRBJ1-1; a weak D match, TRBD1 (6 bases). The V gene lost 3 bases and the J gene lost 6 bases, with 14 bases spanning the gap. The CDR3 totals 14 residues. Germline lookup yields CDR1 LNHDA and CDR2 SQIVND (reference sequence). The DNA of the CDR3 is TGTGCCAGTAGTATGGCGGCCCCAGGGGCTGAAGCTTTCTTT. Translated, it gives CASSMAAPGAEAFF.

The gene calls are TRBV30 and TRBJ1-2, with 7 bases matching TRBD1. The germline gives CDR1 GTSNPN, CDR2 SVGIG (reference sequence). The CDR3 has 12 residues. The ends lost 4 bases at V and 6 bases at J; junction bases unmatched: 5. DNA for the CDR3: TGTGCCTGGACCCGACAGGGTCATGGCTACACCTTC. This sequence encodes CAWTRQGHGYTF. Variable domain in full (rest from reference TRBV30 and TRBJ1-2): SQTIHQWPATLVQPVGSPLSLECTVEGTSNPNLYWYRQAAGRGLQLLFYSVGIGQISSEVPQNLSASRPQDRQFILSSKKLLLSDSGFYLCAWTRQGHGYTFGSGTRLTVV.

Of note for this clone: A clone one base away is much larger, so this may be a read error. Other DNA sequences in this sample translate to the same CDR3. V gene TRBV6-4 combines with J gene TRBJ2-3; D may match TRBD1 or TRBD2 (5 bases each). V gave up 0 bases and J gave up 2 bases, with 6 bases separating them. Germline values: CDR1 MRHNA, CDR2 SNTAGT. There are 14 residues in the CDR3. CDR3 sequence (DNA): TGTGCCAGCAGTGACTCGGGGGACACAGATACGCAGTATTTT. Residues: CASSDSGDTDTQYF.

The rearrangement links TRBV5-8 to TRBJ2-5; D is possibly TRBD2 (5 bases). CDR1 SGHTS and CDR2 YDEGEE come from the germline V gene. This CDR3 contains 13 residues. V dropped 1 base and J dropped 4 bases, with 8 bases sitting between them. CDR3 sequence reads: CASSLRGLETQYF. In nucleotides, the CDR3 is TGTGCCAGCAGCTTGCGAGGGCTAGAGACCCAGTACTTC.